This T cell receptor (beta chain) was retrieved from a study of blood T cell repertoires in COVID-19. Study information: Acute and convalescent COVID-19 samples came from the United States, Italy and Spain. T cells, B-cell-depleted T cells, or PBMCs provided the cDNA or gDNA that served as material.

How the authors handled the data: Reference gene primer amplification gave nucleated cell count estimates. The protocol was immunoSEQ multiplex PCR, while the TCRdb copy is restricted to in-frame clones and leaves out a portion. V and J calls and clone size follow that table, whereas D and trimming were derived from the DNA. The sample consists of about 100,000 clones, roughly 85% of them appearing once. In germline, CDR1 is LGHNA, CDR2 YSLEER. The CDR3 totals 17 residues. The trim removed 5 bases at V and 0 bases at J, leaving 4 bases unmatched. The chain employs TRBV4-3 and TRBJ2-7; TRBD2 matches 16 bases. The receptor was isolated from a human donor in a cohort sampled during active COVID-19. Material for sequencing was peripheral blood. In DNA, the CDR3 is TGCGCCAGCAGCGCGGGACTAGCGGGGGGGAGCTCCTACGAGCAGTACTTC. Translated, it gives CASSAGLAGGSSYEQYF.